This T cell receptor beta chain was recorded in a study of shared clonotypes between healthy human individuals. Overall study findings and caveats: Naive subsets, compared against memory subsets, generally had larger estimated richness values. Several donors showed sharing of approximately 5% of naive CD4 clonotypes.

As to this clone: Its antigen is as yet unknown.

Memory CD4+ cells were the fraction left after CD45RA+ naive selection. Trimming removed 5 bases from V and 5 bases from J; junction bases left unmatched: 3. This CDR3 comprises 14 residues. The germline gives CDR1 MNHNY, CDR2 SVGAGI (reference sequence). Sequenced by immunoSEQ multiplex PCR; TCRdb stores in-frame clones only, minus some. The sample carries 650,000 to 800,000 clones, approximately 72% recorded once. Material for sequencing was memory CD4+ T cells sorted from blood. This sample's subset: CD45RA-negative fraction. This rearrangement joins TRBV6-6 to TRBJ1-5, with 10 bases aligning to TRBD1. The sequence came from a woman between 25 and 40 years old in good health. CDR3 in amino acids: CASSLDRGYQPQHF. As DNA, the CDR3 is TGTGCCAGCAGTCTGGACAGGGGGTATCAGCCCCAGCATTTT.